A single T cell receptor (beta chain) is shown here with its context. Germline assignment: CDR1 LNHDA and CDR2 SQIVND (reference sequence). The CDR3 covers 16 residues. V shed 3 bases and J shed 1 base, with 13 bases lying between them. This sample is drawn from a study of blood T cell repertoires in COVID-19. Sequencing was performed with immunoSEQ multiplex PCR; in TCRdb, only in-frame clones are kept and a portion is missing. The sample consists of approximately 250,000 clones, around 93% of them appearing once. This sequence joins TRBV19 and TRBJ1-5; unclear D gene. This receptor was obtained from a man in his forties or fifties who had been exposed to COVID-19. The specimen was PBMCs or T cells enriched from blood (not recorded which). DNA for the CDR3: TGTGCCAGTAGTATCTGGGCCATAACCAGCAATCAGCCCCAGCATTTT. Its translation is CASSIWAITSNQPQHF.